The entry below gives a single TCR beta chain sequence along with its context. The antigen is not known. This sample stems from a study of OX40 agonist ivuxolimab in advanced cancers. As for the study in general: Dose-escalation subjects each had hepatocellular carcinoma, melanoma, renal cell or head and neck cancer. In three patients, partial responses were observed, one with hepatocellular carcinoma and two with cutaneous melanoma.

General observations from the study: On average, CD8+ T cells showed a greater number of expanded clones than CD4+. Clonal expansion in partial responders at 0.1-3.0 mg/kg ranked among the lowest.

Generated by immunoSEQ multiplex PCR, the TCRdb table keeps only in-frame clones and is missing some. Here the sample spans 90,000 to 100,000 clones, 70% to 90% being singletons. The CDR3 extends over 14 amino acids. CDR1 and CDR2 from the germline V gene are MNHEY and SMNVEV (reference sequence). Between the trimmed V and J ends, which lost 2 bases and 4 bases, there was a span of 11 bases. The receptor's source is an adult with an advanced solid tumor such as melanoma, head and neck, liver or kidney cancer. The specimen was CD4+ or CD8+ T cells sorted from blood, collected in a trial of the OX40 agonist ivuxolimab. V usage is TRBV27 and J usage is TRBJ1-1; D not resolved. The chain's CDR3 is CASSLALRSTEAFF. DNA of the CDR3: TGTGCCAGCAGTTTAGCTCTCCGGAGCACTGAAGCTTTCTTT.